The 13 T cell receptor beta chains below all came from one sample that was sequenced in a study of human T cells and chemical hapten exposure. From the RACE reads, TCRdb called clonotypes with MiXCR, one entry per CDR3 protein. The sample records some 330,000 distinct CDR3 sequences, 5% to 6.5% being singletons. Time point given: pre-sensitization, week 0. The sample's treatment: therapeutic diphenylcyclopropenone sensitization with weekly scalp DPC. The sample was whole blood, taken in connection with sensitization to the hapten diphenylcyclopropenone (DPC). The receptors come from a woman aged 18 to 35 with alopecia areata. Some clones in this sample may be carry-over from other donors' samples.

This clonotype was observed at least ten times. The chain is built from TRBV2 and TRBJ2-1, with D perhaps matching TRBD1 (7 bases). Trimming left V 4 bases short and J 13 bases short, with 20 bases between. This CDR3 is 14 amino acids long. Germline V gives CDR1 SNHLY, CDR2 FYNNEI. The CDR3: CASSVEGANFRQFF. DNA for the CDR3: TGTGCCAGCAGTGTGGAGGGGGCGAATTTTAGACAGTTCTTC.

This clonotype was recorded at least ten times. This sequence joins TRBV28 and TRBJ2-1; D call uncertain. V lost 2 bases and J 6 bases, leaving 5 bases between the germline ends. CDR1 and CDR2 from the germline V gene are MDHEN and SYDVKM. The CDR3 has 12 residues. The CDR3: CASSLEVNEQFF. DNA for the CDR3: TGTGCCAGCAGTTTAGAGGTCAATGAGCAGTTCTTC.

This chain uses TRBV6-2 or TRBV6-3 with TRBJ2-1; 12 bases are shared with TRBD2. The trim removed 4 bases at V and 10 bases at J, leaving 8 bases unmatched. CDR1 and CDR2 (germline): MNHEY, SVGEGT. This CDR3 region has 15 residues. DNA of the CDR3: TGTGCCAGCAGTTTCTCTAGCGGGGGGGCGGAAGAGCAGTTCTTC. Translation gives CASSFSSGGAEEQFF.

This clonotype was seen at least ten times. The chain carries TRBV7-2 and TRBJ1-1; D remains unclear. The CDR3 loop spans 15 amino acids. The ends were cut back, 4 bases at V and 5 bases at J, with 17 bases in the middle. Germline CDR1 is SGHTA and CDR2 is FQGNSA. In nucleotides, the CDR3 is TGTGCCAGCAGCTCCCCTTCCGGGCGTAGGACTGAAGCTTTCTTT. As protein: CASSSPSGRRTEAFF. Full variable domain (rest looked up from reference TRBV7-2 and TRBJ1-1): GAGVSQSPSNKVTEKGKDVELRCDPISGHTALYWYRQSLGQGLEFLIYFQGNSAPDKSGLPSDRFSAERTGGSVSTLTIQRTQQEDSAVYLCASSSPSGRRTEAFFGQGTRLTVV.

The V gene is TRBV11-2, the J gene TRBJ2-6; possibly TRBD1 or TRBD2 for D (5 bases each). The CDR3 consists of 18 residues. CDR1 and CDR2 (germline): SGHAT, FQNNGV. Trimming removed 1 base from V and 5 bases from J, with 18 bases in between. The CDR3 region has the DNA TGTGCCAGCAGCTTAGCGGTAGGGACCCCCTCCCGGGCCAACGTCCTGACTTTC. This codes for CASSLAVGTPSRANVLTF.

This clonotype turned up a few times. This rearrangement joins TRBV20-1 to TRBJ2-2, with D hard to call. Trimming cost V 6 bases and J 1 base, with 9 bases left between them. This CDR3 is built from 13 residues. Germline CDR1 is DFQATT and CDR2 is SNEGSKA (reference sequence). CDR3 DNA sequence: TGCAGTGCAACGCCAGGGAACACCGGGGAGCTGTTTTTT. Protein product: CSATPGNTGELFF.

The genes are TRBV27 and TRBJ1-4; 10 bases align to TRBD1. Trimming removed 5 bases from V and 7 bases from J; junction bases left unmatched: 7. Germline lookup yields CDR1 MNHEY and CDR2 SMNVEV (reference sequence). The CDR3 contains 15 residues. Written as DNA, the CDR3 is TGTGCCAGCAGTGACTCGACAGGGGGCCGTGAAAAACTGTTTTTT. This gives the protein CASSDSTGGREKLFF.

This clonotype was counted ten times or more. This chain joins TRBV11-2 and TRBJ1-6, with 7 bases aligning to TRBD1. This CDR3 spans 14 amino acids. V lost 3 bases, J lost 9 bases, and 5 bases stayed unmatched. CDR1 and CDR2 (germline): SGHAT, FQNNGV. CDR3 amino acids: CASSLGQFSSPLHF. CDR3 nucleotide sequence: TGTGCCAGCAGCTTGGGACAGTTTAGTTCACCCCTCCACTTT.

The chain uses TRBV5-1 and TRBJ2-1, with TRBD2 identical over 7 bases. In germline, CDR1 is SGHRS, CDR2 YFSETQ. This CDR3 spans 15 amino acids. Germline trimming cut 4 bases from V and 9 bases from J; bases unmatched to any gene: 13. The CDR3 nucleotides are TGCGCCAGCAGCCCCGGGACTAACGGGGGGACTGAGCAGTTCTTC. Translating it yields CASSPGTNGGTEQFF.

This clonotype was observed at least ten times. The J gene is TRBJ1-4, the V gene TRBV20-1; D not certain. The CDR3 has 11 residues. V was trimmed by 5 bases and J by 8 bases, leaving 9 bases between them. The germline gives CDR1 DFQATT, CDR2 SNEGSKA (reference sequence). The CDR3 loop is CSAYTQEKLFF. The CDR3, as DNA: TGCAGTGCTTACACACAGGAAAAACTGTTTTTT.

V is TRBV20-1 and J is TRBJ2-2; D not certain. V dropped 5 bases and J dropped 0 bases, with 16 bases sitting between them. Germline V lookup: CDR1 DFQATT, CDR2 SNEGSKA (reference sequence). The CDR3 is 16 amino acids. CDR3 coding DNA: TGCAGTGCTGCACCAGTGGGTTTATCGAACACCGGGGAGCTGTTTTTT. Its protein is CSAAPVGLSNTGELFF.

The chain carries TRBV28 and TRBJ2-7; TRBD2 agrees at 7 bases. There are 14 residues in the CDR3. The ends lost 5 bases at V and 2 bases at J; junction bases unmatched: 6. CDR1 is MDHEN, CDR2 SYDVKM, per germline. The CDR3 protein is CASSAGTTTYEQYF. The CDR3, as DNA: TGTGCCAGCAGTGCCGGGACTACTACCTACGAGCAGTACTTC.

The gene calls are TRBV14 and TRBJ1-1; D is unclear. Germline V gene lookup returns CDR1 SGHDN and CDR2 FVKESK. Between the trimmed V and J ends, which lost 0 bases and 6 bases, there was a span of 11 bases. There are 14 residues in the CDR3. As DNA, the CDR3 is TGTGCCAGCAGCCAAGATTTGGGGAGGCCTGAAGCTTTCTTT. Its protein is CASSQDLGRPEAFF.